This T cell receptor beta chain comes out of a study of blood T cell repertoires in COVID-19. Overall study: Sites across the United States, Italy and Spain contributed samples from acute and convalescent COVID-19. Sources were T cells, B-cell-depleted T cells, or PBMCs; the material itself was cDNA or gDNA.

The data were produced by immunoSEQ multiplex PCR, yet TCRdb's version contains in-frame clones alone and is incomplete. The sample lists around 200,000 clones; 65% to 80% were seen once. After removal of 4 bases from V and 3 bases from J, the junction contained 4 bases not matched to a gene. Germline loops: CDR1 MGHDK, CDR2 SYGVNS. This CDR3 has 16 amino acids. The chain recombines TRBV25-1 with TRBJ1-4, with 11 bases aligning to TRBD1. Sequencing input: peripheral blood. The clonotype was recovered from a woman aged 45 to 65 with acute or convalescent COVID-19. The CDR3 DNA is TGTGCCAGCAGTGCGGGACAGGGGGACCCTAATGAAAAACTGTTTTTT. Protein sequence: CASSAGQGDPNEKLFF.